These 6 T cell receptor beta chains share one sample of origin, sequenced in a study of cytomegalovirus exposure and HLA in healthy donors. Amplification used 60 Vbeta primers and 13 Jbeta primers. Some clones are missing from TCRdb's copy, which holds only in-frame ones; the method was immunoSEQ multiplex PCR. This table holds some 200,000 clones, roughly 60% found once. Sequencing was done on a sample of PBMCs. All receptors come from a man in his forties or fifties in good health and CMV-seronegative.

V is TRBV19 and J is TRBJ1-5; D perhaps matches TRBD1 (6 bases). V was trimmed by 5 bases and J by 7 bases, leaving 15 bases between them. Germline V gene data show CDR1 as LNHDA and CDR2 as SQIVND (reference sequence). The CDR3 is made up of 14 amino acids. The CDR3: CASSPREGVQPQHF. DNA for the CDR3: TGTGCCAGTAGTCCAAGGGAGGGGGTCCAGCCCCAGCATTTT.

The chain couples TRBV11-2 to TRBJ2-5; possibly TRBD2 for D (5 bases). The CDR3 length is 18 residues. Trimming took off 5 bases at V and 0 bases at J, with 22 bases between the two ends. Germline loops: CDR1 SGHAT, CDR2 FQNNGV. CDR3 residues: CASSPLPDWRGYQETQYF. The DNA for the CDR3 is TGTGCCAGCAGCCCACTCCCCGACTGGAGAGGGTACCAAGAGACCCAGTACTTC. The entire variable domain, with the rest obtained from reference TRBV11-2 and TRBJ2-5, is as follows: EAGVAQSPRYKIIEKRQSVAFWCNPISGHATLYWYQQILGQGPKLLIQFQNNGVVDDSQLPKDRFSAERLKGVDSTLKIQPAKLEDSAVYLCASSPLPDWRGYQETQYFGPGTRLLVL.

The sample holds a few counts of this clone. This rearrangement joins TRBV11-2 to TRBJ2-7; the D gene is possibly TRBD1 (6 bases). Germline V lookup: CDR1 SGHAT, CDR2 FQNNGV. V was cut by 3 bases and J by 0 bases, with 15 bases left in between. The CDR3 extends over 16 amino acids. The CDR3 DNA reads TGTGCCAGCAGCTTGGACAGCGACACCTACTCCTACGAGCAGTACTTC. Its translation: CASSLDSDTYSYEQYF.

The V and J genes are TRBV7-2 and TRBJ2-3; D might be TRBD2 (5 bases). V lost 3 bases to trimming and J lost 1 base, with 11 bases between them. The CDR3 totals 15 residues. Germline-derived CDR1 and CDR2 are SGHTA and FQGNSA. The CDR3 is CASSLVRRGTDTQYF. Here the CDR3 DNA reads TGTGCCAGCAGCTTGGTACGGCGGGGCACAGATACGCAGTATTTT.

This chain uses TRBV6-6 with TRBJ2-7; 10 bases are a match to TRBD2. The trim removed 2 bases at V and 4 bases at J, leaving 5 bases unmatched. Germline V gives CDR1 MNHNY, CDR2 SVGAGI (reference sequence). CDR3 length: 15 residues. CDR3 DNA: TGTGCCAGCAGTTACGGGCTAGCGGGAGTGTACGAGCAGTACTTC. This codes for CASSYGLAGVYEQYF.

This chain connects TRBV7-3 to TRBJ2-1, with 8 positions matching TRBD2. CDR1 SGHTA and CDR2 FQGTGA come from the germline V gene. The CDR3 consists of 16 residues. V lost 1 base and J lost 9; bases outside the gene matches: 11. The CDR3: CASSLNPGLDNGEQFF. Written as DNA, the CDR3 is TGTGCCAGCAGCTTAAACCCGGGACTAGATAACGGTGAGCAGTTCTTC.